One and the same sample provided the 26 T cell receptor beta chains below, sequenced in a study of blood T cell repertoires in COVID-19. The table came from immunoSEQ multiplex PCR; TCRdb's copy has only in-frame clones and leaves some out. Seen here are about 410,000 clones, roughly 85% observed once, and the top ten hold 1.4%. The sequenced material came from peripheral blood. The receptors were sampled from a woman aged 25-40 years with active or convalescent COVID-19.

V gene TRBV3-1 (or the pseudogene TRBV3-2) combines with J gene TRBJ1-4, with D possibly TRBD1 on 6 matching bases. Germline assignment: CDR1 LGHDT and CDR2 YNNKEL (reference sequence). CDR3 length equals 14 residues. The V end lost 6 bases, the J end lost 1 base, and 9 bases lay between the germline ends. The CDR3 bases are TGTGCCAGCAGGAACAGGGAAACTAATGAAAAACTGTTTTTT. It encodes CASRNRETNEKLFF.

The chain employs TRBV6-1 and TRBJ2-6; D gene ambiguous. Trimming took 3 bases from V and 0 from J, leaving 12 bases between them. Germline V lookup: CDR1 MNHNS, CDR2 SASEGT. This CDR3 is built from 17 residues. CDR3 loop: CASSDSGLLSGANVLTF. DNA for the CDR3: TGTGCCAGCAGTGATTCAGGATTGCTCTCTGGGGCCAACGTCCTGACTTTC.

The genes are TRBV13 and TRBJ2-5; TRBD2 matches at 7 bases. V dropped 0 bases and J dropped 1; count of bases not matched to a gene: 11. The CDR3 consists of 18 residues. Germline values: CDR1 PRHDT, CDR2 FYEKMQ (reference sequence). The CDR3: CASSLGLSFGGTQETQYF. The CDR3 DNA reads as TGTGCCAGCAGCTTAGGCCTAAGTTTCGGGGGGACCCAAGAGACCCAGTACTTC.

The V call is TRBV5-4, the J call TRBJ2-1, with 7 bases identical to TRBD1. The CDR3 spans 15 residues. The V gene's germline CDR1 is SGHNT and CDR2 YYREEE (reference sequence). Trimming cost V 4 bases and J 7 bases; bases outside gene matches: 11. This CDR3 is CASSHDWVQGNEQFF. CDR3 nucleotide sequence: TGTGCCAGCAGCCACGATTGGGTACAGGGGAATGAGCAGTTCTTC.

This clone was observed a few times. The sample holds other DNA sequences that translate to the same CDR3. The gene calls are TRBV19 and TRBJ1-2; 8 bases are a match to TRBD1. Trimming took 4 bases from V and 5 from J; bases not matched to a gene: 3. The germline CDR1 and CDR2 sequences are LNHDA and SQIVND (reference sequence). This CDR3 has 13 amino acids. CDR3 in amino acids: CASSRDRGYGYTF. The DNA of the CDR3 is TGTGCCAGTAGTAGAGACAGGGGATATGGCTACACCTTC.

The J gene is TRBJ2-1, the V gene TRBV7-8; tentatively, D is TRBD2 (5 bases). V was trimmed by 5 bases and J by 7 bases, leaving 18 bases between them. The CDR3 runs 15 residues. The V gene's germline CDR1 is SGHVS and CDR2 FQNEAQ. The CDR3 reads CASSKTSGEVNEQFF. In nucleotides, the CDR3 is TGTGCCAGCAGCAAAACTAGTGGTGAGGTTAATGAGCAGTTCTTC.

The chain has TRBV11-2 and TRBJ2-1, with D perhaps matching TRBD1 (6 bases). Germline assignment: CDR1 SGHAT and CDR2 FQNNGV. Trimming took 2 bases from V and 4 from J, leaving 24 bases between them. The CDR3 is 19 residues long. The CDR3 loop reads CASSLWQVTGLTEYNEQFF. In nucleotides, the CDR3 is TGTGCCAGCAGCTTATGGCAAGTCACAGGGCTAACGGAATACAATGAGCAGTTCTTC.

The table lists this clone with a few counts. In DNA form, the CDR3 reads TGTGCCAGTAGTCAGACAGGGGGAGGCTACACCTTC. As protein: CASSQTGGGYTF. The chain employs TRBV19 and TRBJ1-2; TRBD1 agrees at 9 bases. The CDR3 contains 12 residues. CDR1 is LNHDA, CDR2 SQIVND, per germline (reference sequence). V was clipped by 5 bases and J by 8 bases; unmatched bases: 3. Based on the CDR3 plus reference TRBV19 and TRBJ1-2, the full variable domain is DGGITQSPKYLFRKEGQNVTLSCEQNLNHDAMYWYRQDPGQGLRLIYYSQIVNDFQKGDIAEGYSVSREKKESFPLTVTSAQKNPTAFYLCASSQTGGGYTFGSGTRLTVV.

The V gene is TRBV6-6, the J gene TRBJ1-5; 8 nucleotides agree with TRBD1. Trimming cost V 4 bases and J 0 bases; bases outside gene matches: 5. This CDR3 region has 16 residues. CDR1 MNHNY and CDR2 SVGAGI come from the germline V gene (reference sequence). CDR3 nucleotides: TGTGCCAGCAGTTCCGGACAGGGATATAGCAATCAGCCCCAGCATTTT. Its protein product is CASSSGQGYSNQPQHF.

The chain joins TRBV7-2 to TRBJ2-3; D perhaps matches TRBD2 (7 bases). The CDR3 length is 16 residues. Trimming left V 1 base short and J 2 bases short, with 13 bases between. In germline, CDR1 is SGHTA, CDR2 FQGNSA. CDR3 protein: CASSLGGGRPTDTQYF. CDR3 bases: TGTGCCAGCAGCTTAGGGGGGGGGCGCCCCACAGATACGCAGTATTTT. Combining the CDR3 with reference TRBV7-2 and TRBJ2-3 gives the whole variable domain GAGVSQSPSNKVTEKGKDVELRCDPISGHTALYWYRQSLGQGLEFLIYFQGNSAPDKSGLPSDRFSAERTGGSVSTLTIQRTQQEDSAVYLCASSLGGGRPTDTQYFGPGTRLTVL.

The chain carries TRBV21-1 and TRBJ1-6; the tabulated D call, TRBD1, remains unverified against the DNA. TRBV21-1 is designated a pseudogene. CDR3 length: 14 residues. In nucleotides, the CDR3 is TGTGCCAGCAGGATAGAACAGGGGCGGTCACCCCTCCACTTT. It encodes CASRIEQGRSPLHF.

This chain links TRBV30 with TRBJ2-1, with 13 bases fitting TRBD2. The length of the CDR3 is 16 residues. The V and J ends lost 2 bases and 8 bases, in that order; junction bases with no gene match: 9. Germline loops: CDR1 GTSNPN, CDR2 SVGIG (reference sequence). CDR3 sequence: CAWSTGLAGVRDEQFF. CDR3 nucleotides: TGTGCCTGGAGTACAGGACTAGCGGGAGTTAGAGATGAGCAGTTCTTC.

The chain has TRBV7-8 and TRBJ2-7; 7 nucleotides match TRBD2. This CDR3 has 14 amino acids. V was clipped by 3 bases and J by 3 bases; unmatched bases: 5. CDR1 SGHVS and CDR2 FQNEAQ come from the germline V gene. The CDR3 region has the DNA TGTGCCAGCAGCTTTGAGCGGGACGGCTACGAGCAGTACTTC. It specifies CASSFERDGYEQYF.

The V gene is TRBV15, the J gene TRBJ2-7; tentatively, D is TRBD1 (6 bases). V lost 5 bases and J 2 bases, leaving 10 bases between the germline ends. CDR1 and CDR2 from the germline V gene are LNHNV and YYDKDF (reference sequence). The CDR3 extends over 13 amino acids. The CDR3 bases are TGTGCCACCAGCTGGGACAAAACCTACGAGCAGTACTTC. Protein product: CATSWDKTYEQYF.

The chain employs TRBV30 and TRBJ1-5; D is possibly TRBD1 (6 bases). The CDR3 runs 15 residues. Germline values: CDR1 GTSNPN, CDR2 SVGIG (reference sequence). The V and J ends lost 2 bases and 4 bases respectively, with 15 bases between them. The CDR3 coding sequence is TGTGCCTGGAGTTCGACAGGATGGGGGAATCAGCCCCAGCATTTT. Translating it yields CAWSSTGWGNQPQHF.

The gene calls are TRBV6-6 and TRBJ2-2; 11 nucleotides align to TRBD2. CDR3 length: 17 amino acids. Germline V CDR1 and CDR2: MNHNY, SVGAGI (reference sequence). The V gene end was trimmed by 7 bases and the J gene end by 7 bases; junction bases not matched to a gene: 14. The CDR3: CASNRLAGGLIGGELFF. DNA for the CDR3: TGTGCCAGCAATCGATTAGCGGGAGGGCTTATCGGCGGGGAGCTGTTTTTT.

In the case of this clone: The same CDR3 is also encoded by other DNA sequences in this sample. The CDR3 DNA follows: TGTGCCAGCAGCTTAGGAGTCTACGAGCAGTACTTC. It codes for CASSLGVYEQYF. This chain joins TRBV7-9 and TRBJ2-7; D not resolved. CDR1 and CDR2 (germline): SEHNR, FQNEAQ (reference sequence). The CDR3 runs to 12 residues. Trimming took 1 base from V and 3 from J, leaving 4 bases between them.

The chain employs TRBV4-1 and TRBJ1-5; the D is unclear. Germline V lookup: CDR1 MGHRA, CDR2 YSYEKL. Deletions cut 1 base from V and 0 bases from J, with 7 bases between. This CDR3 spans 15 amino acids. The CDR3 sequence is CASSQGRGSNQPQHF. The CDR3 DNA sequence: TGCGCCAGCAGCCAAGGTCGCGGTAGCAATCAGCCCCAGCATTTT.

V is TRBV7-9 and J is TRBJ2-7; tentatively, D is TRBD1 (6 bases). The V gene lost 1 base and the J gene lost 4 bases, with 23 bases spanning the gap. The germline V gene has CDR1 SEHNR and CDR2 FQNEAQ (reference sequence). The CDR3 sequence is 18 residues long. CDR3 nucleotides: TGTGCCAGCAGCTTAGAAACACCGGGACAACTCCTGAAATACGAGCAGTACTTC. Translated, it gives CASSLETPGQLLKYEQYF. Looking up the rest from reference TRBV7-9 and TRBJ2-7 gives the full variable domain: DTGVSQNPRHKITKRGQNVTFRCDPISEHNRLYWYRQTLGQGPEFLTYFQNEAQLEKSRLLSDRFSAERPKGSFSTLEIQRTEQGDSAMYLCASSLETPGQLLKYEQYFGPGTRLTVT.

The CDR3 sequence is CATSDRDSTDTIYF. In DNA, the CDR3 is TGTGCCACCAGTGATAGGGACAGCACAGACACCATATATTTT. This chain connects TRBV24-1 to TRBJ1-3; 7 bases are shared with TRBD1. This CDR3 contains 14 residues. Germline V gives CDR1 KGHDR, CDR2 SFDVKD. J lost 8 bases, V lost 3 bases, and 6 bases had no gene match.

The chain links TRBV19 to TRBJ2-7; 7 nucleotides line up with TRBD2. V lost 3 bases to trimming and J lost 4 bases; unmatched junction nucleotides: 6. CDR3 length: 14 amino acids. Germline V gene data show CDR1 as LNHDA and CDR2 as SQIVND (reference sequence). CDR3 nucleotide sequence: TGTGCCAGTAGTATCGGGAGGCGCGAATACGAGCAGTACTTC. Translated: CASSIGRREYEQYF. The variable domain in full, with the rest retrieved from reference TRBV19 and TRBJ2-7, is DGGITQSPKYLFRKEGQNVTLSCEQNLNHDAMYWYRQDPGQGLRLIYYSQIVNDFQKGDIAEGYSVSREKKESFPLTVTSAQKNPTAFYLCASSIGRREYEQYFGPGTRLTVT.

The chain has TRBV3-1 (or the pseudogene TRBV3-2) and TRBJ2-2; 7 bases map to TRBD2. This CDR3 is built from 14 residues. Unmatched junction bases numbered 6, after V lost 7 bases and J lost 4 bases. Germline V gene sequence: CDR1 LGHDT, CDR2 YNNKEL (reference sequence). This CDR3 is CASNSGTFTGELFF. The CDR3 DNA is TGTGCCAGCAACAGCGGGACTTTCACCGGGGAGCTGTTTTTT.

The chain recombines TRBV6-1 with TRBJ1-2; D remains ambiguous. The germline V gene has CDR1 MNHNS and CDR2 SASEGT. Trimming shortened V by 4 bases and J by 7 bases, and 13 bases separated the two germline ends. The CDR3 contains 13 residues. Here the CDR3 DNA reads TGTGCCAGCAGTGCCGTCGGGGTAGGTGGCTACACCTTC. Translation: CASSAVGVGGYTF.

J is TRBJ2-3 and V is TRBV2; D gene ambiguous. This CDR3 region has 14 residues. The germline V and J ends were trimmed by 3 bases and 2 bases, with 9 bases remaining between them. From germline, CDR1 is SNHLY and CDR2 FYNNEI. The CDR3 coding sequence is TGTGCCAGCAGTGACCTAGTCACCACAGATACGCAGTATTTT. The encoded protein is CASSDLVTTDTQYF.

The rearrangement links TRBV2 to TRBJ1-1; perhaps TRBD1 as D (5 bases). Germline V lookup: CDR1 SNHLY, CDR2 FYNNEI. CDR3 length: 13 amino acids. V gave up 5 bases and J gave up 0 bases, with 7 bases separating them. The CDR3 DNA reads as TGTGCCAGCAGTATGACAGTGAACACTGAAGCTTTCTTT. It codes for CASSMTVNTEAFF.

The gene calls are TRBV2 and TRBJ1-2; a weak D match, TRBD1 (6 bases). This CDR3 has 15 residues. Trimming took 5 bases from V and 1 from J, leaving 14 bases between them. Looked up from germline, CDR1 is SNHLY and CDR2 is FYNNEI. CDR3 nucleotide sequence: TGTGCCAGCAGTACGCCGGGACACGTTAACTATGGCTACACCTTC. Protein: CASSTPGHVNYGYTF. The complete variable domain, with remaining parts taken from reference TRBV2 and TRBJ1-2, reads EPEVTQTPSHQVTQMGQEVILRCVPISNHLYFYWYRQILGQKVEFLVSFYNNEISEKSEIFDDQFSVERPDGSNFTLKIRSTKLEDSAMYFCASSTPGHVNYGYTFGSGTRLTVV.